These 23 T cell receptor beta chains were sequenced from one sample in a study of shared clonotypes between healthy human individuals. Naive-designated CD8 cells lacked CD45RO, were positively enriched for CCR7, and omitted terminally differentiated effector memory CD45RA+ cells. Produced via immunoSEQ multiplex PCR; TCRdb's table is partial and in-frame only. This repertoire shows about 2.1 million clones, around 93% found once; its top ten account for over 1.5%. The sequencing input was naive CD8+ T cells from PBMCs. Receptors originate from a man between 18 and 29 years old in good health. Some clones in this sample may be carry-over from other donors' samples.

The chain couples TRBV6-4 to TRBJ1-1; D not certain. The V and J ends lost 5 bases and 4 bases respectively, with 11 bases between them. The CDR3 runs 13 residues. The germline gives CDR1 MRHNA, CDR2 SNTAGT. The CDR3 spells CASSYDGITEAFF. The CDR3 DNA is TGTGCCAGCAGTTATGACGGAATCACTGAAGCTTTCTTT.

Points on this clone: Additional DNA sequences in this sample encode the identical CDR3. The chain joins TRBV6-1 to TRBJ2-7, with D unresolved. The germline CDR1 and CDR2 sequences are MNHNS and SASEGT. Trimming shortened V by 1 base and J by 0 bases, and 7 bases separated the two germline ends. The CDR3 consists of 14 residues. Here the CDR3 DNA reads TGTGCCAGCAGTGAAGGGACGGCCTCCTACGAGCAGTACTTC. Protein product: CASSEGTASYEQYF.

The chain employs TRBV6-6 and TRBJ2-7; tentatively, D is TRBD1 (5 bases). Trimming pared 8 bases from V and 0 bases from J, leaving 14 bases between. CDR3 size: 14 residues. Germline V gene data show CDR1 as MNHNY and CDR2 as SVGAGI (reference sequence). CDR3 bases: TGTGCCAGCCAGAGACAGACGAGCTCCTACGAGCAGTACTTC. The encoded protein is CASQRQTSSYEQYF.

This clone has just one count. The gene calls are TRBV11-2 and TRBJ2-1; 10 bases match TRBD2. CDR3 length equals 18 residues. V was clipped by 3 bases and J by 4 bases; unmatched bases: 12. The V gene's germline CDR1 is SGHAT and CDR2 FQNNGV. DNA for the CDR3: TGTGCCAGCAGCTTCCCCTCCCGTGAGACTAGCGGGTACAATGAGCAGTTCTTC. Protein sequence: CASSFPSRETSGYNEQFF. The whole variable domain, remainder taken from reference TRBV11-2 and TRBJ2-1, is EAGVAQSPRYKIIEKRQSVAFWCNPISGHATLYWYQQILGQGPKLLIQFQNNGVVDDSQLPKDRFSAERLKGVDSTLKIQPAKLEDSAVYLCASSFPSRETSGYNEQFFGPGTRLTVL.

V and J are TRBV9 and TRBJ2-1, with 8 nucleotides matching TRBD1. The CDR3 consists of 14 residues. The J segment lost 2 bases and the V segment lost 2 bases, leaving 0 bases of the junction unmatched. Germline assignment: CDR1 SGDLS and CDR2 YYNGEE. The chain's CDR3 is CASSVTGAYNEQFF. In DNA, the CDR3 is TGTGCCAGCAGCGTGACAGGGGCCTACAATGAGCAGTTCTTC.

The rearrangement uses TRBV7-9 and TRBJ2-7; the D call may be TRBD1 or TRBD2 (5 bases each). The CDR3 runs to 14 residues. Germline CDR1 is SEHNR and CDR2 is FQNEAQ (reference sequence). V shed 5 bases and J shed 2 bases, with 13 bases lying between them. The CDR3 protein is CASSPILGAYEQYF. CDR3 nucleotide sequence: TGTGCCAGCAGCCCCATTTTGGGGGCCTACGAGCAGTACTTC.

The chain employs TRBV2 and TRBJ2-1; a possible D gene is TRBD1 (6 bases). Germline V gene lookup returns CDR1 SNHLY and CDR2 FYNNEI. V lost 3 bases and J lost 12, with 12 bases in between. The CDR3 spans 12 residues. CDR3 amino acids: CASSDEARGQFF. The CDR3 region has the DNA TGTGCCAGCAGTGACGAAGCCAGGGGGCAGTTCTTC.

The chain couples TRBV6-1 to TRBJ2-2; no clear D. Germline V gives CDR1 MNHNS, CDR2 SASEGT. V dropped 6 bases and J dropped 9 bases, with 11 bases sitting between them. The CDR3 extends over 12 amino acids. CDR3 sequence reads: CASRGPRRELFF. The CDR3 nucleotides are TGTGCCAGCAGGGGTCCTCGCCGGGAGCTGTTTTTT.

The chain combines TRBV7-9 with TRBJ2-7; the D gene is possibly TRBD2 (5 bases). Per germline, CDR1 SEHNR and CDR2 FQNEAQ (reference sequence). The CDR3 is made up of 16 amino acids. The ends were cut back, 5 bases at V and 3 bases at J, with 20 bases in the middle. CDR3 in DNA: TGTGCCAGCAGCCCCCCCTCGGCGGAGGCCTTCTACGAGCAGTACTTC. Translation: CASSPPSAEAFYEQYF.

The rearrangement uses TRBV10-2 and TRBJ2-1, with D unclear. The ends were cut back, 5 bases at V and 0 bases at J, with 5 bases in the middle. The germline gives CDR1 WSHSY, CDR2 SAAADI. CDR3 length equals 13 residues. The CDR3 region has the DNA TGCGCCAGCAGTTCGGGCTCCTACAATGAGCAGTTCTTC. Translating it yields CASSSGSYNEQFF.

This chain links TRBV14 with TRBJ2-7, with no clear D. CDR3 length: 13 amino acids. Trimming shortened V by 1 base and J by 6 bases, and 10 bases separated the two germline ends. Germline V CDR1 and CDR2: SGHDN, FVKESK. The CDR3 is CASSQGWGGEQYF. In nucleotides, the CDR3 is TGTGCCAGCAGCCAAGGTTGGGGTGGCGAGCAGTACTTC.

The genes are TRBV11-2 and TRBJ2-2, with 10 bases matching TRBD1. The CDR3 has 16 residues. CDR1 SGHAT and CDR2 FQNNGV come from the germline V gene. Unmatched junction bases numbered 4, after V lost 5 bases and J lost 1 base. Here the CDR3 DNA reads TGTGCCAGCAGCACACGGGACAGGGGGAACACCGGGGAGCTGTTTTTT. Encoded protein: CASSTRDRGNTGELFF. The entire variable domain, with the rest obtained from reference TRBV11-2 and TRBJ2-2, is as follows: EAGVAQSPRYKIIEKRQSVAFWCNPISGHATLYWYQQILGQGPKLLIQFQNNGVVDDSQLPKDRFSAERLKGVDSTLKIQPAKLEDSAVYLCASSTRDRGNTGELFFGEGSRLTVL.

The genes are TRBV9 and TRBJ1-2; D might be TRBD1 (5 bases). The CDR3 extends over 15 amino acids. In germline, CDR1 is SGDLS, CDR2 YYNGEE. V was pared by 3 bases and J by 0 bases, with 12 bases between. The CDR3 bases are TGTGCCAGCAGCGGGCGAGGGACCACTAACTATGGCTACACCTTC. Protein sequence: CASSGRGTTNYGYTF.

The rearrangement uses TRBV10-2 and TRBJ1-1; D is unresolved. Trimming shortened V by 4 bases and J by 1 base, and 10 bases separated the two germline ends. The length of the CDR3 is 14 residues. Per the germline V gene, CDR1 is WSHSY and CDR2 is SAAADI. The DNA for the CDR3 is TGCGCCAGCAGTGGCGGACTGGAGAACACTGAAGCTTTCTTT. It translates to CASSGGLENTEAFF.

V gene TRBV4-3 combines with J gene TRBJ2-1; 10 bases fit TRBD2. V lost 0 bases, J lost 0 bases, and 14 bases stayed unmatched. CDR1 and CDR2 (germline): LGHNA, YSLEER. This CDR3 is 21 amino acids long. The CDR3 sequence is CASSQDPSASGSEISYNEQFF. The CDR3 DNA sequence: TGCGCCAGCAGCCAAGATCCTTCGGCTAGCGGGAGCGAAATCTCCTACAATGAGCAGTTCTTC.

To note about this clone: The same CDR3 also results from other DNA sequences found in this sample. The chain joins TRBV7-9 to TRBJ2-7; 10 nucleotides align to TRBD1. Trimming cost V 5 bases and J 2 bases; bases outside gene matches: 0. This CDR3 region has 13 residues. Germline assignment: CDR1 SEHNR and CDR2 FQNEAQ (reference sequence). The CDR3: CASSGTGAYEQYF. CDR3 DNA sequence: TGTGCCAGCAGCGGGACAGGGGCCTACGAGCAGTACTTC.

The chain links TRBV27 to TRBJ1-4; D is uncertain. CDR3 length equals 17 residues. Germline CDR1 reads MNHEY; CDR2 reads SMNVEV (reference sequence). Trimming took off 0 bases at V and 3 bases at J, with 14 bases between the two ends. DNA for the CDR3: TGTGCCAGCAGTTTATCAGCTGGGTGGGCGGCTAATGAAAAACTGTTTTTT. Amino acid sequence: CASSLSAGWAANEKLFF.

The chain joins TRBV30 to TRBJ1-4; TRBD1 might be the D (6 bases). Trimming removed 3 bases from V and 8 bases from J, with 13 bases in between. This CDR3 has 13 residues. Looked up from germline, CDR1 is GTSNPN and CDR2 is SVGIG (reference sequence). The CDR3 protein is CAWRHRAVEKLFF. The CDR3 nucleotides are TGTGCCTGGAGGCACAGGGCTGTCGAAAAACTGTTTTTT.

The genes are TRBV2 and TRBJ2-1; TRBD2 matches 14 bases. This CDR3 contains 15 residues. Per germline, CDR1 SNHLY and CDR2 FYNNEI. V lost 6 bases to trimming and J lost 15 bases; unmatched junction nucleotides: 13. The CDR3 region has the DNA TGTGCCAGCAGGCCGGGACTAGCGGGAGAGGCCTTTAGGTTCTTC. This translates into CASRPGLAGEAFRFF.

In nucleotides, the CDR3 is TGTGCCAGCAGCTTAGCGCTAAGGTGGGGGGAAGAAGGCGGTGAAAAACTGTTTTTT. Translated: CASSLALRWGEEGGEKLFF. The chain links TRBV7-9 to TRBJ1-4; weak D call: TRBD1 (5 bases). V lost 0 bases, J lost 7 bases, and 24 bases lay in between. The germline gives CDR1 SEHNR, CDR2 FQNEAQ (reference sequence). The CDR3 is 19 amino acids.

The chain has TRBV10-3 and TRBJ1-5; D is possibly TRBD1 (6 bases). The CDR3 consists of 14 residues. Germline V gene data show CDR1 as ENHRY and CDR2 as SYGVKD. Trimming removed 4 bases from V and 0 bases from J, with 7 bases in between. The DNA of the CDR3 is TGTGCCATCAGTGGGGACACTAGCAATCAGCCCCAGCATTTT. Protein product: CAISGDTSNQPQHF.

The V call is TRBV15, the J call TRBJ2-1, with D hard to call. CDR3 size: 13 residues. Per germline, CDR1 LNHNV and CDR2 YYDKDF (reference sequence). V was cut by 4 bases and J by 3 bases, with 7 bases left in between. This chain's CDR3 is CATSMLSYNEQFF. DNA of the CDR3: TGTGCCACCAGCATGCTCAGCTACAATGAGCAGTTCTTC.

V gene TRBV19 combines with J gene TRBJ2-7; D not resolved. CDR1 is LNHDA and CDR2 is SQIVND in the germline V gene (reference sequence). The CDR3 runs to 11 residues. Trimming removed 3 bases from V and 6 bases from J, with 6 bases in between. The CDR3 here is CASSIWGEQYF. As DNA, the CDR3 is TGTGCCAGTAGTATTTGGGGCGAGCAGTACTTC.